This T cell receptor beta chain is drawn from a study of spatial heterogeneity in lung cancer. Study details: Each unique TCR and UMI combination was seen more than ten times on average in raw reads.

Trimming cost V 4 bases and J 3 bases, with 11 bases left between them. Germline assignment: CDR1 SGHAT and CDR2 FQNNGV. The length of the CDR3 is 14 residues. This clonotype has just a few counts. This sample's time point: sample taken at primary tumor resection. Extraction of whole RNA from tumor, nontumor lung or frozen PBMC preceded unsorted sequencing. Donors were about 70 untreated early-stage non-small cell lung cancer patients. TCRdb reanalysed the 5' RACE reads using MiXCR and keeps one entry per CDR3 protein. The profile shows fewer than 7,500 distinct CDR3 sequences, approximately 21% of them singletons.

Source: PBMCs, taken at surgery. The sequence was collected from a female donor with early-stage non-small cell lung cancer. The chain couples TRBV11-2 to TRBJ2-3; no definite D call. As DNA, the CDR3 is TGTGCCAGCAGCTCCTCTTGGGGAACAGATACGCAGTATTTT. Encoded protein: CASSSSWGTDTQYF.